This is a list of T cell receptor beta chains from one sample in a study of blood T cells in healthy people across ages. MiXCR, applied by TCRdb to the 5' RACE reads, yields one record per CDR3 protein. This table holds 550,000 to 750,000 distinct CDR3 sequences, around 21% found once. The sample consisted of blood. Receptors were obtained from a man in his sixties or seventies in good health. Each CDR3 is given with its conserved first and last residue. The D gene is left open where the match is weak. Where a row states a size, it is once, few, many or the class of an expanded clone; other rows omit it.

size,J,V,D,DNA,CDR3
NA,TRBJ2-7,TRBV3-1,NA,TGTGCCAGCAGCCAAGTCCAGGACGAGCAGCACTTC,CASSQVQDEQHF
NA,TRBJ2-3,TRBV30,NA,TGTGCCTGGACCACGAGGGGTAGCACAGATACGCAGTATTTT,CAWTTRGSTDTQYF
NA,TRBJ1-6,TRBV7-8,TRBD1,TGTGCCAGCAGCCTGGGACAGGGGCATTCACCCCTCCACTTT,CASSLGQGHSPLHF
few,TRBJ2-7,TRBV20-1,TRBD2,TGCAGTGCTAGTCCGGGAGGCCACTACGAGCAGTACTTC,CSASPGGHYEQYF
few,TRBJ1-1,TRBV20-1,TRBD1,TGCAGTGCTAGCAGACAGGGGACGGGAACTGAAGCTTTCTTT,CSASRQGTGTEAFF
few,TRBJ2-5,TRBV19,NA,TGTGCCAGTAGTAAACCGGGACAAGCCCAAGAGACCCAGTACTTC,CASSKPGQAQETQYF
NA,TRBJ2-1,TRBV5-5,NA,TGTGCCAGCAGCCCACGGACAGAGAGCTCCTACAATGAGCAGTTCTTC,CASSPRTESSYNEQFF
many,TRBJ1-2,TRBV3-1,NA,TGTGCCAGCAGCCAAGGGACCCAATCGGGCGGCTACACCTTC,CASSQGTQSGGYTF
NA,TRBJ2-6,TRBV3-1,NA,TGTGCCAGCAGCCAATTTGGAGCCTCTGGGGCCAACGTCCTGACTTTC,CASSQFGASGANVLTF
NA,TRBJ2-5,TRBV4-1,TRBD2,TGCGCCAGCAGCCAAGATAATCTAGCGGGGATTGAGTCCCAGTACTTC,CASSQDNLAGIESQYF
NA,TRBJ2-1,TRBV20-1,NA,TGCAGTGCACAGGAAGGAGGGCCCTACAATGAGCAGTTCTTC,CSAQEGGPYNEQFF
few,TRBJ2-2,TRBV9,TRBD1,TGTGCCAGCAGGGACAGGGAGGCCGGCGGGGAGCTGTTTTTT,CASRDREAGGELFF
NA,TRBJ2-1,TRBV12-3/TRBV12-4,TRBD2,TGTGCCAGCAGTTCAACCTGGACTAGCGCCTCCTACAATGAGCAGTTCTTC,CASSSTWTSASYNEQFF
few,TRBJ2-5,TRBV4-3,TRBD1,TGCGCCAGCAGCCGGGCTAGGGGGCGAGAGACCCAGTACTTC,CASSRARGRETQYF
NA,TRBJ2-2,TRBV20-1,NA,TGCAGTGCCCTCCCTACGAACACCGGGGAGCTGTTTTTT,CSALPTNTGELFF
NA,TRBJ2-5,TRBV28,TRBD1,TGTGCCAGCACCAATGGACAGGACGAGACCCAGTACTTC,CASTNGQDETQYF
many,TRBJ2-7,TRBV3-1,NA,TGTGCCAGCAGCCGATCCTTCGAGGAGCAGTACTTC,CASSRSFEEQYF
NA,TRBJ1-5,TRBV9,NA,TGTGCCAGCAGCGTATCAGGCTCGAGCAATCAGCCCCAGCATTTT,CASSVSGSSNQPQHF
many,TRBJ2-1,TRBV13,NA,TGTGCCAGCAGGTCTCTCAGGGGAGAGAGCTCCTACAATGAGCAGTTCTTC,CASRSLRGESSYNEQFF
many,TRBJ1-1,TRBV2,TRBD1,TGTGCCAGCAGCCGACAGGGCATGGGCACTGAAGCTTTCTTT,CASSRQGMGTEAFF
NA,TRBJ2-5,TRBV3-1,NA,TGTGCCAGCAGGCCAGGACGGGGTGATCAAGAGACCCAGTACTTC,CASRPGRGDQETQYF
few,TRBJ2-7,TRBV5-5,TRBD1,TGTGCCAGCAGCTTGATTAGCAGGGGGAACGAGCAGTACTTC,CASSLISRGNEQYF
NA,TRBJ1-2,TRBV6-5,NA,TGTGCCAGCAGTTACTCCTCGACAGACTACTATGGCTACACCTTC,CASSYSSTDYYGYTF
NA,TRBJ1-2,TRBV7-9,NA,TGTGCCAGCAGTACCGGGGGGGGCGGCTACACCTTC,CASSTGGGGYTF
many,TRBJ2-7,TRBV25-1,NA,TGTGCCAGCAGTCCCCGCGGGATCTACGAGCAGTACTTC,CASSPRGIYEQYF
NA,TRBJ1-2,TRBV6-4,NA,TGTGCCAGCAATATGACAGCTACGGATGGCTACACCTTC,CASNMTATDGYTF
NA,TRBJ2-3,TRBV20-1,NA,TGCAGTGCTAGAGATCTTAGCACAGATACGCAGTATTTT,CSARDLSTDTQYF
few,TRBJ2-6,TRBV20-1,NA,TGCAGTGCTAGGGGGACTGGGGCCAACGTCCTGACTTTC,CSARGTGANVLTF
NA,TRBJ2-1,TRBV14,TRBD2,TGTGCCAGCAGCCGGCAAATAGCGGGATTCTCCTACAATGAGCAGTTCTTC,CASSRQIAGFSYNEQFF
NA,TRBJ2-2,TRBV2,TRBD2,TGTGCCACCCGACTAGCGGGAGATGTCGGGGAGCTGTTTTTT,CATRLAGDVGELFF
NA,TRBJ1-1,TRBV7-3,NA,TGTGCCAGCAACCGGCCCCTGAACACTGAAGCTTTCTTT,CASNRPLNTEAFF
NA,TRBJ1-5,TRBV29-1,TRBD1,TGCAGCGTTGGACAGGGGGCTGATCAGCCCCAGCATTTT,CSVGQGADQPQHF
NA,TRBJ1-5,TRBV6-2/TRBV6-3,TRBD1,TGTGCCAGCAGGCCTACAGGGGGCCGACGAGCCCAGCATTTT,CASRPTGGRRAQHF
NA,TRBJ2-5,TRBV7-2,TRBD2,TGTGCCAGCAGCTTATCCCTCACTAGCGGGGACGCTCAAGAGACCCAGTACTTC,CASSLSLTSGDAQETQYF
once,TRBJ2-3,TRBV19,TRBD2,TGTGCCAGTAGTCCACCAGCGGGAGGGCCCTTTGCAGATACGCAGTATTTT,CASSPPAGGPFADTQYF
many,TRBJ2-1,TRBV7-2,NA,TGTGCCAGCAGCACTATCACGAGCTCCTACAATGAGCAGTTCTTC,CASSTITSSYNEQFF